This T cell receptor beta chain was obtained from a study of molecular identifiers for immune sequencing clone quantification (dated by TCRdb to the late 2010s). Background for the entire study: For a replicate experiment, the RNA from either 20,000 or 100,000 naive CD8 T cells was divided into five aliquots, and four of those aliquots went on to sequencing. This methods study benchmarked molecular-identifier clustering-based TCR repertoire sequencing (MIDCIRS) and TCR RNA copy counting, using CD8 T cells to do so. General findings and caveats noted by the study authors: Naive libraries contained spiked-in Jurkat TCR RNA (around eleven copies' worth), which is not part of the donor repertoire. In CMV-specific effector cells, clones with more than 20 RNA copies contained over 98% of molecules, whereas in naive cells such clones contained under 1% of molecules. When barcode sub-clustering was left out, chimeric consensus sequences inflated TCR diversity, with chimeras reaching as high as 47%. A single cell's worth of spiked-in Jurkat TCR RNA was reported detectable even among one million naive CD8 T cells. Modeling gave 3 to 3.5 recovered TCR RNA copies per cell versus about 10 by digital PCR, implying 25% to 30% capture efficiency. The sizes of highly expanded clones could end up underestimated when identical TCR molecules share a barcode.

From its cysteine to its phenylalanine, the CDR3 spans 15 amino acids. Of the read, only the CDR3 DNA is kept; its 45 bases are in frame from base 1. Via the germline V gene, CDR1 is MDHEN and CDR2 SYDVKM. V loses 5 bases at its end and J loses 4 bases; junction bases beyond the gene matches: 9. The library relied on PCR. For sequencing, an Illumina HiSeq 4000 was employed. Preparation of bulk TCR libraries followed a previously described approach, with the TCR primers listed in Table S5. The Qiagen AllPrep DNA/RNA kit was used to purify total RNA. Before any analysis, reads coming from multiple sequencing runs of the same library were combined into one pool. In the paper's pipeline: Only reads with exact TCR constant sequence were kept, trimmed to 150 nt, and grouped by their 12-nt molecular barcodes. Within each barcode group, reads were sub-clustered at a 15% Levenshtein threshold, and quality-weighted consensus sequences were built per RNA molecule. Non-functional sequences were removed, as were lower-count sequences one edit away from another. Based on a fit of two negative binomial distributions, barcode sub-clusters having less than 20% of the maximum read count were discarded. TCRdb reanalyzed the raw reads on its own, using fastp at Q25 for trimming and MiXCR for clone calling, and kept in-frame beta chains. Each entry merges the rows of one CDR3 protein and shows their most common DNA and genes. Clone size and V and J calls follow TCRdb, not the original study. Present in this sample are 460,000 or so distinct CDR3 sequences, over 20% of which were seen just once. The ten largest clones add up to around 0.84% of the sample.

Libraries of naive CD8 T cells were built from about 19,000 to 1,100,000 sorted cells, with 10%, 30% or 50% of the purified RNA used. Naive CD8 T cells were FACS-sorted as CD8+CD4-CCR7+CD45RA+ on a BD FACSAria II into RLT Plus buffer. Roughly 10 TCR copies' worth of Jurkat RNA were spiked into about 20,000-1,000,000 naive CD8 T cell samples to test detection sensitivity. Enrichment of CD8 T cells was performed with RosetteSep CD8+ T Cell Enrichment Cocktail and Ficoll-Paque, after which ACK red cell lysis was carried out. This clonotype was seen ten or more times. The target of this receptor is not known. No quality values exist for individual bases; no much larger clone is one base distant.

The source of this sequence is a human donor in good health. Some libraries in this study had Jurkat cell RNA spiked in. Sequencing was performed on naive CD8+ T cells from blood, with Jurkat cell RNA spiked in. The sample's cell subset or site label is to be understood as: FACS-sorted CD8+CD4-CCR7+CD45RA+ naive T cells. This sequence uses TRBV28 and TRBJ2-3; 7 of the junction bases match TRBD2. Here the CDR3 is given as CASSTRLAGPDTQYF. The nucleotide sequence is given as TGTGCCAGCAGTACCAGACTAGCAGGTCCAGATACGCAGTATTTT.